The following is a TCR beta chain sequence with its context. This clonotype was counted ten times or more. Its antigen specificity is not known. Within one base of it there is no much larger clone, and no base qualities were kept. The sample's treatment or condition, from its label and the paper: live attenuated yellow fever vaccine strain. A standard Ficoll-Paque protocol was used to isolate PBMCs from peripheral blood. Dynabeads CD4 and CD8 positive selection kits were used to isolate CD4 and CD8 T-cell fractions. TriZol was used to extract RNA from bulk PBMCs, CD4 and CD8 fractions, and dextramer-positive and dextramer-negative fractions. The sample originates from a study of T cells after yellow fever vaccination (dated by TCRdb to between 2018 and 2021). A note on the overall study: Libraries from fractions with low cell numbers were prepared with the SMART-Seq v4 Ultra Low Input RNA kit. The cohort comprised two healthy male donors, one aged 18 to 30 and one aged 30 to 40 years. Bulk TCR alpha and beta repertoires were sequenced longitudinally to track T-cell clones before and after primary and booster YFV17D yellow fever vaccination. Bulk PBMC replicates and cell subsets were isolated from blood drawn at multiple timepoints before and after both primary and secondary immunization. Broad study findings and their caveats: A small share of clonotypes occurred in both CD4 and CD8 compartments, likely arising from convergent recombination. The secondary T-cell response was found to be weaker but faster than the primary response, with a peak reached on day 5 rather than on day 15. After the booster, most of the clones that had expanded following primary vaccination were detected again (approximately 95% of CD4 and around 88% of CD8), which suggests that memory was broadly maintained. The study included only a couple of donors, which limits how far the findings can be generalized. Computational filtering was needed because FACS-sorted repertoires could contain abundant contaminating clonotypes from the bulk population.

The data were produced on an Illumina NovaSeq 6000. TCR cDNA was made using 5'RACE template switching, a step that added a universal primer site and unique molecular identifiers. Priming for cDNA synthesis came from both the TCR alpha and TCR beta constant segments. Library amplification involved two PCR steps, and the second step added sample barcodes and sequencing adapters. Libraries were sequenced on Illumina HiSeq 2500 (2x100 bp) or NovaSeq (2x150 bp). Regarding the original processing steps: MIGEC handled demultiplexing of reads and collapsing into UMI consensus sequences, while MiXCR performed V(D)J alignment. Clonotypes responding to the vaccine were identified with edgeR on replicate PBMC samples, with the criteria of FDR below 0.01 and a log2 fold change above 5 up to day 15. Each bulk clonotype received a CD4 or CD8 identity based on whether the sequenced CD4 or CD8 repertoire contained that clonotype at higher abundance. The raw public data were reprocessed by TCRdb itself: fastp quality trimming at Q25, MiXCR clonotype calling, in-frame beta chains only. A single entry per CDR3 protein holds the most common genes and DNA from its merged rows. TCRdb assigned the V and J calls; the authors' analysis was not used. Within this sample are under 100,000 distinct CDR3 sequences, with 5.8% of them counted one time only. The ten largest clones take up 35% to 45% of the sample.

The germline V gene specifies LGHNA as CDR1 and YSLEER as CDR2. The junction shows trimming of 1 base on V and 12 bases on J, and the gene matches do not reach 12 bases of it. From cysteine to phenylalanine, the CDR3 is 14 amino acids long. The entry retains the CDR3 DNA only, 42 bases that are in frame from base 1. Recombination joined TRBV4-3 with TRBJ2-7, and TRBD2 aligns with 7 junction nucleotides. The source material was CD8+ T cells sorted from PBMCs, sampled 10 days after the yellow fever booster vaccination. The sequence came from a man between 18 and 35 years old who received the YFV17D yellow fever vaccine. The nucleotide sequence reads TGCGCCAGCAGCCAAGGTCTGGGGGACTACGTCCCGTACTTC. Its amino acids are CASSQGLGDYVPYF.